Listed below are T cell receptor beta chains from one sample, sequenced in a study of blood T cell repertoires in COVID-19. Profiling relied on immunoSEQ multiplex PCR, and the TCRdb table lists in-frame clones only, not all of them. The profile covers about 250,000 clones, with approximately 90% appearing a single time and roughly 6% taken by the ten largest. The specimen was peripheral blood. The receptors originated from a woman younger than 45 with COVID-19, enrolled during active disease. The CDR3 runs from the conserved cysteine through the conserved F or W. The D gene is left open where the match is weak. Clone size is stated in some rows and not others, as once, few, many or a class when expanded.

d_call,j_call,v_call,clone_size,cdr3_nt,cdr3_aa
TRBD1,TRBJ1-2,TRBV11-2,.,TGTGCCAGCAGCCCCACAGGGGGGGGAATAAATTATGGCTACACCTTC,CASSPTGGGINYGYTF
.,TRBJ1-3,TRBV9,.,TGTGCCAGCAGCCCCGACAGCAGCTCTGGAAACACCATATATTTT,CASSPDSSSGNTIYF
.,TRBJ2-3,TRBV5-8,few,TGTGCCAGCAGCCAGAGGAATACGCAGTATTTT,CASSQRNTQYF
.,TRBJ2-7,TRBV5-4,once,TGTGCCAGCAGCTTCGGACAGAACAGCTACGAGCAGTACTTC,CASSFGQNSYEQYF
.,TRBJ1-1,TRBV19,.,TGTGCCAGTAGTTTACAGGGACCGAACACTGAAGCTTTCTTT,CASSLQGPNTEAFF
TRBD2,TRBJ2-3,TRBV24-1,.,TGTGCCACCAGTGATACCCGACTAGCGGGAGCTCGGTATACGCAGTATTTT,CATSDTRLAGARYTQYF
TRBD2,TRBJ2-1,TRBV9,.,TGTGCCAGCAGCGTACGCGGGAGCCTTGCCAATGAGCAGTTCTTC,CASSVRGSLANEQFF
TRBD2,TRBJ2-2,TRBV15,.,TGTGCCACCCAGAGTGAGGCTAGCGGGAGAGGCACCGGGGAGCTGTTTTTT,CATQSEASGRGTGELFF
TRBD1,TRBJ2-6,TRBV6-4,few,TGTGCCAGCAGCCCGACAGGGTTCACTGGGGCCAACGTCCTGACTTTC,CASSPTGFTGANVLTF
TRBD2,TRBJ2-3,TRBV27,.,TGTGCCAGCAGTTTATGGACTAGCGGCACAGATACGCAGTATTTT,CASSLWTSGTDTQYF
TRBD1,TRBJ2-7,TRBV7-9,.,TGTGCCAGCAGCCCTGGACAGGCAGCAAGGCACGAGCAGTACTTC,CASSPGQAARHEQYF
TRBD1,TRBJ2-3,TRBV5-1,once,TGCGCCAGCAGCTTGGAACAGGGGGCAGATACGCAGTATTTT,CASSLEQGADTQYF
TRBD1,TRBJ1-1,TRBV27,.,TGTGCCAGCAGTTCAATAGACAGGGTGAACACTGAAGCTTTCTTT,CASSSIDRVNTEAFF
.,TRBJ1-1,TRBV6-2/TRBV6-3,.,TGTGCCAGCAGTTACTCGGGGAGCTTGTACGCTGAAGCTTTCTTT,CASSYSGSLYAEAFF
TRBD1,TRBJ1-5,TRBV2,.,TGTGCCAGCAGTGAGCGGACAGGGGGAAATCAGCCCCAGCATTTT,CASSERTGGNQPQHF
.,TRBJ2-1,TRBV29-1,.,TGCAGCGTTGTAGGGGGCTCCTACAATGAGCAGTTCTTC,CSVVGGSYNEQFF
TRBD2,TRBJ2-1,TRBV19,once,TGTGCCAGTAGTATAGCTCTAGCGGGGATATACAATGAGCAGTTCTTC,CASSIALAGIYNEQFF
TRBD1,TRBJ2-2,TRBV10-2,.,TGCGCCAGCAGTCCCGGGACAGCTACCGGGGAGCTGTTTTTT,CASSPGTATGELFF
TRBD1,TRBJ1-6,TRBV7-2,.,TGTGCCAGCAGCTCGCAACCGGGACAGAATAATTCACCCCTCCACTTT,CASSSQPGQNNSPLHF
.,TRBJ1-4,TRBV12-3/TRBV12-4,.,TGTGCCAGCAGTCCTGGACAGATCCAAAAACTGTTTTTT,CASSPGQIQKLFF
.,TRBJ2-2,TRBV19,.,TGTGCCAGTACCCGTGGAAACAGGGAGACCGGGGAGCTGTTTTTT,CASTRGNRETGELFF
.,TRBJ2-5,TRBV7-9,.,TGTGCCAGCAGCTTATCCGGGGAGGAGACCCAGTACTTC,CASSLSGEETQYF
.,TRBJ2-7,TRBV19,.,TGTGCCAGTACCCAGGACGGCCCCGGGGGCTACGAGCAGTACTTC,CASTQDGPGGYEQYF
.,TRBJ2-1,TRBV6-6,.,TGTGCCAGCAGCCTATTCCGTAAACCCTACAATGAGCAGTTCTTC,CASSLFRKPYNEQFF